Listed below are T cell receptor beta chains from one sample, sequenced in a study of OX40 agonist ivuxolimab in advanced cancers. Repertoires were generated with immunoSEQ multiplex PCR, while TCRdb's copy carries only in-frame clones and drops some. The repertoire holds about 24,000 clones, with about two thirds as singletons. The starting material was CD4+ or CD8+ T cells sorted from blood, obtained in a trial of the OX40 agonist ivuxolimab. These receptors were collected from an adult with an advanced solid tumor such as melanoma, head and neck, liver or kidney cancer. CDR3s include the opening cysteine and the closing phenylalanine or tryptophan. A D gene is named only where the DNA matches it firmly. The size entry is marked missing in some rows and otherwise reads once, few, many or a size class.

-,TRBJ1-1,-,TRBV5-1,TGCGCCAGCAGCTTGGCGGTGGAAGGTTTT,CASSLAVEGF
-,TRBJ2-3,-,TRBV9,TGTGCCAGCAGCGTAGGGGGGACAGATACGCAGTATTTT,CASSVGGTDTQYF
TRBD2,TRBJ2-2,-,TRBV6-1,TGTGCCAGCGGCCAGCGGGGTAACACCGGGGAGCTGTTTTTT,CASGQRGNTGELFF
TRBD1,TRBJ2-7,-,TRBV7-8,TGTGCCAGCAGCCGTTACAGGGGTGTAACCTACGAGCAGTACTTC,CASSRYRGVTYEQYF
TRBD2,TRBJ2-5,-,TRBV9,TGTGCCAGCAGCGCCTACGGGGGGGAGACCCAGTACTTC,CASSAYGGETQYF
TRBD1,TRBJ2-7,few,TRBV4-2,TGTGCCAGCAGCGAGGACAGGACCCACTCCTACGAGCAGTACTTC,CASSEDRTHSYEQYF
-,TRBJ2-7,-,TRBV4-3,TGCGCCAGCAGCCAAGGAGTAGGCATCTACTACGAGCAGTACTTC,CASSQGVGIYYEQYF
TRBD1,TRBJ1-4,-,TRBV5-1,TGCGCCAGCAGCAAGGGACAGGGGCTAAGGAATGAAAAACTGTTTTTT,CASSKGQGLRNEKLFF
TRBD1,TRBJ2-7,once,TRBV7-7,TGTGCTAGCAGCTTAGGGGGACAGGGGGCTTACGAGCAGTACTTC,CASSLGGQGAYEQYF
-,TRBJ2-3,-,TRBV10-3,TGTGCCATCAGGCCTAGGGCGGGGGCTAGCACAGATACGCAGTATTTT,CAIRPRAGASTDTQYF
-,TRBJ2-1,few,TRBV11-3,TGTGCCAGCAGCCCTGGCCCCTACAATGAGCAGTTCTTC,CASSPGPYNEQFF
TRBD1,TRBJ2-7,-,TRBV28,TGTGCCAGCAGGGCGACAGGGAACCCCTACGAGCAGTACTTC,CASRATGNPYEQYF
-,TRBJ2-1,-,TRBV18,TGTGCCAGCTCACCAGGGGGGCTCAATGTGTACAATGAGCAGTTCTTC,CASSPGGLNVYNEQFF
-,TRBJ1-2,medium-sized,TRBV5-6,TGTGCCAGCAGCTTGATGGGCAGCAACTATGGCTACACCTTC,CASSLMGSNYGYTF
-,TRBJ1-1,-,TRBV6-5,TGTGCCAGCAGCCTTACAGGTTTTAGGGAAGCTTTCTTT,CASSLTGFREAFF
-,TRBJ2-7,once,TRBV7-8,TGTGCCAGCAGCGCCTACAGGTTCTCCTACGAGCAGTACTTC,CASSAYRFSYEQYF
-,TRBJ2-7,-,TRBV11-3,TGTGCCAGCAGCCCCGGGCCCCGACAGGTTTTCTACGAGCAGTACTTC,CASSPGPRQVFYEQYF
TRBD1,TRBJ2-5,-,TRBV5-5,TGTGCCAGCAGCTTGTGGGGTTACAGGGGAGAGACCCAGTACTTC,CASSLWGYRGETQYF
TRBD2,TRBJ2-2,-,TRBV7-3,TGTGCCAGCAGCCCCCCTAGCGGGGGGGACACCGGGGAGCTGTTTTTT,CASSPPSGGDTGELFF
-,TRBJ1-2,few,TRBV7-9,TGTGCCAGCAGCTTAGGGGGCTATGGCTACACCTTC,CASSLGGYGYTF
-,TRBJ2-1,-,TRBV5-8,TGTGCCAGCAGCTTGGTCTCCATAGCGGACAGTGAGCAGTTCTTC,CASSLVSIADSEQFF
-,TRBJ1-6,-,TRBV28,TGTGCCAGCAGTTTGTGGGACGGGCCTTGGCCCCTCCACTTT,CASSLWDGPWPLHF
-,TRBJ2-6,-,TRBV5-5,TGTGCCAGCAGCTTGCTGCGGGGCCACAACTCTGGGGCCAACGTCCTGACTTTC,CASSLLRGHNSGANVLTF
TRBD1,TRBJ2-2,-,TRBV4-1,TGCGCCAGCAGCCAAGCGACGAGACAGGGGACTTTAGGCACCGGGGAGCTGTTTTTT,CASSQATRQGTLGTGELFF
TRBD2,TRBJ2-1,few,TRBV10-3,TGTGCCGCTAGCGGGGGGAGGAGCAATGAGCAGTTCTTC,CAASGGRSNEQFF
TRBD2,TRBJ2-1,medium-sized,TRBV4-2,TGTGCCAGCAGCCAAGACGGGACTAGCGGGGGCAATGAGCAGTTCTTC,CASSQDGTSGGNEQFF
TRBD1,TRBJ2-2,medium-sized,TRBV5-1,TGCGCCAGCAGCCTTTACCGGGACAGGGTCACCGGGGAGCTGTTTTTT,CASSLYRDRVTGELFF
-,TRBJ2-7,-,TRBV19,TGTGCCAGTAGTATTCAGGGTGGCGAGCAGTACTTC,CASSIQGGEQYF
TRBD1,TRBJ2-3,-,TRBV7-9,TGTGCCAGCAGCAGTAGACAGGGGGAAGGGACAGATACGCAGTATTTT,CASSSRQGEGTDTQYF
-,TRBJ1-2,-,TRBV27,TGTGCCAGCAGTTTATATCCAGCTAACTATGGCTACACCTTC,CASSLYPANYGYTF
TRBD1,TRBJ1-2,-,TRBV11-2,TGTGCCAGCAGCTTAGTTGGGACAGGGGAATCGAAGAATGGCTACACCTTC,CASSLVGTGESKNGYTF
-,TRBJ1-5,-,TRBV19,TGTGCCAGTACCGATGGGGGGTTAAGCAATCAGCCCCAGCATTTT,CASTDGGLSNQPQHF
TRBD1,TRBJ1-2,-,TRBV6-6,TGTGCCAGCAGTTATATCGGGACAGACCTCTATGGCTACACCTTC,CASSYIGTDLYGYTF
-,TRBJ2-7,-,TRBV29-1,TGCAGCGTTGAAACAGGCACCTACGAGCAGTACTTC,CSVETGTYEQYF
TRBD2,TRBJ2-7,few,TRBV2,TGTGCCAGCAGATTTAGCGGGGCGGGTAACGAGCAGTACTTC,CASRFSGAGNEQYF
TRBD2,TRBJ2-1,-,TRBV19,TGTGCCAGTATCGAAAGCGGGGGGCGGAATGAGCAGTTCTTC,CASIESGGRNEQFF
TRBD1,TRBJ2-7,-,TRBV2,TGTGCCAGCAGCTTAGGGGGGTGGACAGGGTCCTACGAGCAGTACTTC,CASSLGGWTGSYEQYF
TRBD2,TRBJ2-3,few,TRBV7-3,TGTGCCAGCAGCCACTCTATGCTGGCGGGGGGTAGCACAGATACGCAGTATTTT,CASSHSMLAGGSTDTQYF
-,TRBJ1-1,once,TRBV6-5,TGTGCCAGCAGTTACTACGGTCACACTGAAGCTTTCTTT,CASSYYGHTEAFF
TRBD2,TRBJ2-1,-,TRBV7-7,TGTGCTAGCAGCTTCGCGCGGGGGGACAATGAGCAGTTCTTC,CASSFARGDNEQFF
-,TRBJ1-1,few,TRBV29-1,TGCAGCGTAGAAATCTCGGCTGAAGCTTTCTTT,CSVEISAEAFF
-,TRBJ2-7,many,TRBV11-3,TGTGCCAGCAGCTTAGTCAGTAGTGCGCCCTCCTACGAGCAGTACTTC,CASSLVSSAPSYEQYF
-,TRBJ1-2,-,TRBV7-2,TGTGCCAGCAGCTTAACGACCCTAGGGGGAGCTTCCTTC,CASSLTTLGGASF
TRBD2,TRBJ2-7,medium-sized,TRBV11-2,TGTGCCAGCAGCTTAGAGACTAGCGGCTCCCCCTACGAGCAGTACTTC,CASSLETSGSPYEQYF
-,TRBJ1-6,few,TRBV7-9,TGTGCCAGCAGCAGCCACAGAAATTCACCCCTCCACTTT,CASSSHRNSPLHF
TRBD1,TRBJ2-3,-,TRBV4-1,TGCGCCAGCAGCCAAGATCCCGGGACAGGGATTGCAGATACGCAGTATTTT,CASSQDPGTGIADTQYF
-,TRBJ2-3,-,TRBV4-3,TGCGCCAGCAGCCCCTCCCTTGTTGGGTGGGGCACAGATACGCAGTATTTT,CASSPSLVGWGTDTQYF
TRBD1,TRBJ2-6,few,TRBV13,TGTGCCAGCAGCTTGGGACAGTACTCTGGGGCCAACGTCCTGACTTTC,CASSLGQYSGANVLTF
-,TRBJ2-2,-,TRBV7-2,TGTGCCAGCAGTCGACGGAACACCGGGGAGCTGTTTTTT,CASSRRNTGELFF
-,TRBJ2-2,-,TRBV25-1,TGTGCCAGCAGCGCTACGGGGGGCGCGAACACCGGGGAGCTGTTTTTT,CASSATGGANTGELFF
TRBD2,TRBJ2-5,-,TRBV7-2,TGTGCCAGCAGCTTCGGACTAGCGGGGGGGCATGAGACCCAGTACTTC,CASSFGLAGGHETQYF
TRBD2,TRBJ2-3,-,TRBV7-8,TGTGCCAGCAGCTTTCTAGCGGGGGCCCAGGGAGATACGCAGTATTTT,CASSFLAGAQGDTQYF
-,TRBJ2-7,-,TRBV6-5,TGTGCCAGCAGTTACACGGATTCCTACGAGCAGTACTTC,CASSYTDSYEQYF
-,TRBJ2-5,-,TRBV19,TGTGCCAGTAGTTTAGCCGCAAGGCTACCATCGGAGACCCAGTACTTC,CASSLAARLPSETQYF
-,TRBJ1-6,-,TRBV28,TGTGCCAGCAGTTTATGGAGGGTGGCAGGGGATAATTCACCCCTCCACTTT,CASSLWRVAGDNSPLHF
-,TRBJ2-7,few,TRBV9,TGTGCCAGCAGCCCCCAGGACTTTTCGACGTACGAGCAGTACTTC,CASSPQDFSTYEQYF
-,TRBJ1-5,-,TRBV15,TGTGCCACGAGCCCGTGGGGGAACAATCAGCCCCAGCATTTT,CATSPWGNNQPQHF
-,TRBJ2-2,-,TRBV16,TGTGCCAGCAGCCAACGCTACGATGGGGGCGGGGAGCTGTTTTTT,CASSQRYDGGGELFF
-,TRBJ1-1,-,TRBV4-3,TGCGCCAGCAGCCAAGATAAGCGTACTGAAGCTTTCTTT,CASSQDKRTEAFF
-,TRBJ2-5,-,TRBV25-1,TGTGCCAGCAGTGAATACCAGGGCGCTCCTGGCCAAGAGACCCAGTACTTC,CASSEYQGAPGQETQYF